These 25 T cell receptor beta chains came from one sample sequenced in a study of blood T cells in healthy people across ages. Primed by a sample-barcoded 5' primer and a J-beta primer mix, a second PCR proceeded for 7 to 11 cycles. TCRdb independently ran MiXCR on the 5' RACE reads; one entry per CDR3 protein. Of approximately 800,000 distinct CDR3 sequences listed, less than 70% were seen once; the top ten hold 40% to 50%. The sample consisted of blood. Receptor source: a man older than 75 in good health.

The chain recombines TRBV9 with TRBJ2-4, with 12 bases identical to TRBD2. The DNA end is a closer match to TRBJ2-7, so the J assignment may be wrong. Germline CDR1 is SGDLS and CDR2 is YYNGEE. The CDR3 is 16 amino acids. The CDR3 coding sequence is TGTGCCAGCAGCCCCCTGACTAGCGGGAGACCTTACGAGCAGTACTTC. Translation: CASSPLTSGRPYEQYF.

The gene calls are TRBV29-1 and TRBJ2-5; D possibly uses TRBD1 or TRBD2 (7 bases each). V was cut by 7 bases and J by 7 bases, with 16 bases left in between. Germline V lookup: CDR1 SQVTM, CDR2 ANQGSEA. The CDR3 spans 12 residues. The CDR3, as DNA: TGCAGCGCTCGACAGGGAGGGAGGACCCAGTACTTC. Protein product: CSARQGGRTQYF.

V and J are TRBV5-6 and TRBJ2-5; D not certain. Trimming left V 2 bases short and J 4 bases short, with 6 bases between. CDR1 is SGHDT, CDR2 YYEEEE, per germline. The CDR3 loop spans 12 amino acids. CDR3 in amino acids: CASSFQTETQYF. CDR3 nucleotide sequence: TGTGCCAGCAGCTTCCAGACAGAGACCCAGTACTTC.

This clonotype was found a few times. The chain links TRBV20-1 to TRBJ1-2; possibly TRBD1 for D (5 bases). The V gene lost 1 base and the J gene lost 4 bases, with 13 bases spanning the gap. From germline, CDR1 is DFQATT and CDR2 SNEGSKA (reference sequence). The CDR3 length is 14 residues. CDR3 region: CSARVEGLGYGYTF. CDR3 sequence (DNA): TGCAGTGCTAGAGTCGAGGGGCTGGGCTATGGCTACACCTTC.

The rearrangement uses TRBV5-1 and TRBJ2-1; D ambiguous. V gave up 4 bases and J gave up 8 bases, with 22 bases separating them. The germline V gene encodes CDR1 SGHRS and CDR2 YFSETQ. The CDR3 is 16 residues long. DNA of the CDR3: TGCGCCAGCAGCCCCGGCTTGGCTGCCCCGTCAGATGAGCAGTTCTTC. It encodes CASSPGLAAPSDEQFF.

The rearrangement joins TRBV27 to TRBJ2-3, with D tentatively TRBD2 (5 bases). The CDR3 extends over 13 amino acids. CDR1 is MNHEY and CDR2 is SMNVEV in the germline V gene (reference sequence). V lost 11 bases and J 6 bases, leaving 18 bases between the germline ends. Here the CDR3 reads CAAPSGGGDTQYF. The CDR3 coding sequence is TGTGCCGCCCCGTCGGGCGGCGGGGATACGCAGTATTTT.

The chain combines TRBV24-1 with TRBJ2-5; D not certain. In germline, CDR1 is KGHDR, CDR2 SFDVKD. Trimming cost V 7 bases and J 5 bases, with 13 bases left between them. This CDR3 region has 13 residues. The CDR3 DNA follows: TGTGCCACCAGGAGTACGTACCGGGAGACCCAGTACTTC. This gives the protein CATRSTYRETQYF.

V usage is TRBV20-1 and J usage is TRBJ2-3, with D possibly being TRBD1 (5 bases). The CDR3 sequence is 14 residues long. V lost 0 bases and J 5 bases, leaving 12 bases between the germline ends. Germline V CDR1 and CDR2: DFQATT, SNEGSKA (reference sequence). This CDR3 reads CSARDLGREDTQYF. CDR3 DNA: TGCAGTGCTAGAGATTTGGGGCGTGAAGATACGCAGTATTTT.

This clonotype was seen a few times. The genes are TRBV7-9 and TRBJ2-7, with 11 bases lining up with TRBD2. The CDR3 contains 15 residues. J lost 0 bases, V lost 5 bases, and 3 bases had no gene match. Germline CDR1 reads SEHNR; CDR2 reads FQNEAQ (reference sequence). This CDR3 reads CASSETSGISYEQYF. CDR3 nucleotides: TGTGCCAGCAGCGAGACTAGCGGGATCTCCTACGAGCAGTACTTC.

The gene calls are TRBV20-1 and TRBJ1-6, with 8 bases that match TRBD1. Trimming removed 1 base from V and 7 bases from J; junction bases left unmatched: 6. Germline V gene lookup returns CDR1 DFQATT and CDR2 SNEGSKA (reference sequence). The CDR3 extends over 15 amino acids. As DNA, the CDR3 is TGCAGTGCTAGAGGGCAGGGGGCTGGGAATTCACCCCTCCACTTT. Translated: CSARGQGAGNSPLHF.

This clonotype has a count of ten or more. This chain uses TRBV12-3 or TRBV12-4 with TRBJ2-2; 12 positions agree with TRBD2. The CDR3 extends over 16 amino acids. The trim removed 6 bases at V and 2 bases at J, leaving 4 bases unmatched. Here the CDR3 DNA reads TGTGCCAGCAGGCGACTAGCGGGAGCAAACACCGGGGAGCTGTTTTTT. Protein sequence: CASRRLAGANTGELFF.

The genes are TRBV7-6 and TRBJ1-1; TRBD1 matches 7 bases. This CDR3 is 15 amino acids long. J lost 4 bases, V lost 5 bases, and 10 bases had no gene match. CDR1 SGHVS and CDR2 FNYEAQ come from the germline V gene. The CDR3 loop reads CASSQRVQGSTEAFF. CDR3 in DNA: TGTGCCAGCAGCCAGAGGGTACAGGGGAGCACTGAAGCTTTCTTT.

V gene TRBV4-1 combines with J gene TRBJ2-7, with 12 bases aligning to TRBD2. The germline gives CDR1 MGHRA, CDR2 YSYEKL. Germline trimming cut 0 bases from V and 5 bases from J; bases unmatched to any gene: 8. CDR3 length: 17 amino acids. CDR3 nucleotides: TGCGCCAGCAGCCAAGACAGCACTAGCGGGAGGACCCACGAGCAGTACTTC. Translating gives CASSQDSTSGRTHEQYF.

J is TRBJ2-7 and V is TRBV14, with D perhaps TRBD2 (5 bases). Trimming shortened V by 2 bases and J by 3 bases, and 17 bases separated the two germline ends. This CDR3 comprises 16 residues. Germline lookup yields CDR1 SGHDN and CDR2 FVKESK. This chain's CDR3 is CASSQRQLLGGYEQYF. CDR3 bases: TGTGCCAGCAGCCAACGTCAGCTACTTGGAGGCTACGAGCAGTACTTC.

This CDR3 reads CASSFLEGRSTDTQYF. CDR3 DNA: TGTGCCAGCAGCTTCTTGGAGGGCAGAAGCACAGATACGCAGTATTTT. The J gene is TRBJ2-3, the V gene TRBV7-9; D might be TRBD2 (6 bases). Germline CDR1 and CDR2: SEHNR and FQNEAQ (reference sequence). The CDR3 sequence is 16 residues long. Trimming removed 3 bases at V and 0 bases at J, with 13 bases between.

This clonotype was seen only a few times. The chain uses TRBV18 and TRBJ2-3, with 7 bases aligning to TRBD1. The germline V gene has CDR1 KGHSH and CDR2 LQKENI. Trimming at V came to 2 bases and at J to 1 base, leaving 3 bases not matched to a gene. The CDR3 is 15 residues long. The CDR3 DNA sequence: TGTGCCAGCTCACCATGGGGACAGCGCACAGATACGCAGTATTTT. As protein: CASSPWGQRTDTQYF.

This clonotype occurred a few times. The rearrangement joins TRBV3-1 to TRBJ2-1, with D perhaps assigned TRBD1 or TRBD2 (5 bases each). Trimming removed 5 bases from V and 3 bases from J, with 11 bases in between. Looked up from germline, CDR1 is LGHDT and CDR2 is YNNKEL (reference sequence). This CDR3 has 14 amino acids. The CDR3 sequence is CASSWDGGYNEQFF. The CDR3 nucleotides are TGTGCCAGCAGCTGGGACGGTGGCTACAATGAGCAGTTCTTC.

This clonotype was observed once. This rearrangement joins TRBV7-2 to TRBJ2-1; D is perhaps TRBD1 or TRBD2 (5 bases each). The germline CDR1 and CDR2 sequences are SGHTA and FQGNSA. V was clipped by 10 bases and J by 5 bases, with 18 bases between them. This CDR3 region has 14 residues. The CDR3 DNA is TGTGCCACGACACCCCCGGGACGAAACAATGAGCAGTTCTTC. Protein product: CATTPPGRNNEQFF.

V usage is TRBV29-1 and J usage is TRBJ1-1; 10 bases are a match to TRBD1. This CDR3 comprises 16 residues. CDR1 is SQVTM, CDR2 ANQGSEA, per germline. Trimming removed 7 bases from V and 4 bases from J; junction bases left unmatched: 15. DNA of the CDR3: TGCAGCGAAGACAGGGGGCCAGGAAGCGAGAGCACTGAAGCTTTCTTT. Protein sequence: CSEDRGPGSESTEAFF. The complete variable domain, with remaining parts taken from reference TRBV29-1 and TRBJ1-1, reads SAVISQKPSRDICQRGTSLTIQCQVDSQVTMMFWYRQQPGQSLTLIATANQGSEATYESGFVIDKFPISRPNLTFSTLTVSNMSPEDSSIYLCSEDRGPGSESTEAFFGQGTRLTVV.

Written as DNA, the CDR3 is TGTGCCACCAGTGATTTGCCCGGCGGAATCTCCTACAATGAGCAGTTCTTC. Its translation: CATSDLPGGISYNEQFF. The V call is TRBV24-1, the J call TRBJ2-1; no clear D. In germline, CDR1 is KGHDR, CDR2 SFDVKD. This CDR3 has 17 residues. Trimming shortened V by 0 bases and J by 0 bases, and 11 bases separated the two germline ends.

This clonotype has more than one count but fewer than ten. This chain joins TRBV6-6 and TRBJ2-5; TRBD1 matches 7 bases. Germline assignment: CDR1 MNHNY and CDR2 SVGAGI (reference sequence). Germline trimming cut 7 bases from V and 5 bases from J; bases unmatched to any gene: 10. The CDR3 has 14 residues. Here the CDR3 DNA reads TGTGCCAGCAAACAACAGGGGATGGGGGAGACCCAGTACTTC. It encodes CASKQQGMGETQYF.

The chain uses TRBV7-2 and TRBJ2-5, with a possible D match to TRBD1 (5 bases). The DNA end favors TRBJ2-7, so the J call may be wrong. From germline, CDR1 is SGHTA and CDR2 FQGNSA. This CDR3 comprises 14 residues. In DNA, the CDR3 is TGTGCCAGCAGCTTAGCGAACCAGGGCGGCGAGCAGTACTTC. It is translated as CASSLANQGGEQYF.

This rearrangement joins TRBV10-3 to TRBJ2-4, with 9 nucleotides matching TRBD2. Germline CDR1 reads ENHRY; CDR2 reads SYGVKD. The V segment lost 8 bases and the J segment 13 bases; nucleotides outside the gene matches: 18. The CDR3 runs 15 residues. DNA for the CDR3: TGTGCCATCCGAGGACTAGCGCTGGGGGCTACAGAGCAGTACTTC. As protein: CAIRGLALGATEQYF.

This clonotype occurred a few times. This chain uses TRBV28 with TRBJ2-1, with TRBD2 matching 9 bases. This CDR3 region has 13 residues. Germline V gene data show CDR1 as MDHEN and CDR2 as SYDVKM. After removal of 7 bases from V and 8 bases from J, the junction contained 6 bases not matched to a gene. CDR3 sequence: CASTISGSHEQFF. CDR3 nucleotides: TGTGCCAGCACCATTAGCGGGAGCCATGAGCAGTTCTTC. The full variable domain, in which reference TRBV28 and TRBJ2-1 provide the parts outside the CDR3, is DVKVTQSSRYLVKRTGEKVFLECVQDMDHENMFWYRQDPGLGLRLIYFSYDVKMKEKGDIPEGYSVSREKKERFSLILESASTNQTSMYLCASTISGSHEQFFGPGTRLTVL.

Note on this clonotype: A read error may be the cause here, since a much bigger clone is one base away. This chain links TRBV10-1 with TRBJ2-3, with 9 nucleotides matching TRBD2. The trim removed 8 bases at V and 14 bases at J, leaving 11 bases unmatched. The germline gives CDR1 WNHNN, CDR2 SYGVQD (reference sequence). There are 12 residues in the CDR3. The CDR3 here is CASSSGDRDAYF. CDR3 nucleotides: TGCGCCAGCTCTAGCGGGGACAGAGACGCGTATTTT.